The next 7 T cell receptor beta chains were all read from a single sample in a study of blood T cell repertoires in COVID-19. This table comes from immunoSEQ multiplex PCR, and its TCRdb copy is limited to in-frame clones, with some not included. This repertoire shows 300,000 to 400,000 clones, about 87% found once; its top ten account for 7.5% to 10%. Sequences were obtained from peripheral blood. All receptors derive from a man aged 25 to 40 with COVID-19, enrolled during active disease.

In nucleotides, the CDR3 is TGTGCCACCAGTGACACGGACAGGGCAGATACGCAGTATTTT. Encoded protein: CATSDTDRADTQYF. The J gene is TRBJ2-3, the V gene TRBV24-1; TRBD1 matches at 8 bases. V lost 4 bases and J lost 4; bases outside the gene matches: 3. Germline-derived CDR1 and CDR2 are KGHDR and SFDVKD. This CDR3 has 14 residues.

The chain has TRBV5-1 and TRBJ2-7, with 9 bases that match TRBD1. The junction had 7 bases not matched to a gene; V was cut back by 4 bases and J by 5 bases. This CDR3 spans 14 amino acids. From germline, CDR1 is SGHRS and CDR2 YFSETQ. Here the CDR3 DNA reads TGCGCCAGCAGCCCACAGGGGGCTCAAAACGAGCAGTACTTC. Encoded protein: CASSPQGAQNEQYF. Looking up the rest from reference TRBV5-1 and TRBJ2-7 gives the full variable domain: KAGVTQTPRYLIKTRGQQVTLSCSPISGHRSVSWYQQTPGQGLQFLFEYFSETQRNKGNFPGRFSGRQFSNSRSEMNVSTLELGDSALYLCASSPQGAQNEQYFGPGTRLTVT.

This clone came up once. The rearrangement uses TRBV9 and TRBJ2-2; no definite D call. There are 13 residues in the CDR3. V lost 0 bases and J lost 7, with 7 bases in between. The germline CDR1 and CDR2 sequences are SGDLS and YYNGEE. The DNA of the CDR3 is TGTGCCAGCAGCGTAGGAGTAGTCGGGGAGCTGTTTTTT. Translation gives CASSVGVVGELFF.

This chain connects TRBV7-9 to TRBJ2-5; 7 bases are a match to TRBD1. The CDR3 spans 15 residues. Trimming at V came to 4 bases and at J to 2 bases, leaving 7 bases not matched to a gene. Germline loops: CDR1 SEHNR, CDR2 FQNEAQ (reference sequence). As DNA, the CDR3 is TGTGCCAGCAGCTCGCGAGGGGACAGACAAGAGACCCAGTACTTC. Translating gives CASSSRGDRQETQYF. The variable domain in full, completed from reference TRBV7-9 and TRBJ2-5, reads DTGVSQNPRHKITKRGQNVTFRCDPISEHNRLYWYRQTLGQGPEFLTYFQNEAQLEKSRLLSDRFSAERPKGSFSTLEIQRTEQGDSAMYLCASSSRGDRQETQYFGPGTRLLVL.

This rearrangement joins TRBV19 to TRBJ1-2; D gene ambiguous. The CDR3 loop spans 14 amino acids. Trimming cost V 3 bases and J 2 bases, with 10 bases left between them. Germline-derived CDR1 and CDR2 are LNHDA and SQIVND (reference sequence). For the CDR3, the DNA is TGTGCCAGTAGTATTTGGGCCATAAACTATGGCTACACCTTC. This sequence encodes CASSIWAINYGYTF.

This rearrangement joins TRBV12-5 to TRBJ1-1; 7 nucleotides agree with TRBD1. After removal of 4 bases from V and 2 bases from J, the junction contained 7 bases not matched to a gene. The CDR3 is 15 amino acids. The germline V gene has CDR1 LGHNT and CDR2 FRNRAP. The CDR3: CASGSNRGSNTEAFF. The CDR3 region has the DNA TGTGCTAGTGGTTCTAACAGGGGTTCTAACACTGAAGCTTTCTTT.

CDR3 region: CASSTYGGQTYEQYF. The CDR3 coding sequence is TGTGCCAGCAGCACATATGGGGGACAAACCTACGAGCAGTACTTC. V gene TRBV7-8 combines with J gene TRBJ2-7; D may be TRBD1 (6 bases). V lost 5 bases to trimming and J lost 2 bases, with 16 bases between them. Germline loops: CDR1 SGHVS, CDR2 FQNEAQ. The CDR3 sequence is 15 residues long. The whole variable domain, filled in from reference TRBV7-8 and TRBJ2-7, reads GAGVSQSPRYKVAKRGQDVALRCDPISGHVSLFWYQQALGQGPEFLTYFQNEAQLDKSGLPSDRFFAERPEGSVSTLKIQRTQQEDSAVYLCASSTYGGQTYEQYFGPGTRLTVT.